A single sample is the source of the 14 T cell receptor beta chains below, sequenced in a study of blood T cell repertoires in COVID-19 (dated by TCRdb to the early 2020s). Preparation of the library involved the immunoSEQ multiplex PCR assay. In TCRdb, the immuneACCESS table is reduced to in-frame sequences with V and J assigned. These tables do not hold every clone; where another copy was compared, an unresolved V gene accounts for under half, and the others remain unexplained. The sample table lists fewer than 350,000 clones, roughly 90% of them with a count of one. Around 13% of the sample goes to the ten largest clones. The specimen was peripheral blood. The receptor source for this set is a woman in her 70s with COVID-19, enrolled during active disease.

V is TRBV19 and J is TRBJ2-7; tentatively, D is TRBD2 (5 bases). The CDR3 is 14 amino acids. The V gene lost 2 bases and the J gene lost 0 bases, with 8 bases spanning the gap. The germline V gene encodes CDR1 LNHDA and CDR2 SQIVND (reference sequence). Here the CDR3 DNA reads TGTGCCAGTAGTATACGAGGGAGCTCCTACGAGCAGTACTTC. Translated: CASSIRGSSYEQYF.

The CDR3 DNA reads TGTGCCACCAGCAGAGATCGGGTGGAAGGGGCCTACGAGCAGTACTTC. Translation gives CATSRDRVEGAYEQYF. The rearrangement links TRBV15 to TRBJ2-7; TRBD1 might be the D (5 bases). In germline, CDR1 is LNHNV, CDR2 YYDKDF (reference sequence). This CDR3 is built from 16 residues. Between the trimmed V and J ends, which lost 0 bases and 2 bases, there was a span of 14 bases. Full variable domain (rest looked up from reference TRBV15 and TRBJ2-7): DAMVIQNPRYQVTQFGKPVTLSCSQTLNHNVMYWYQQKSSQAPKLLFHYYDKDFNNEADTPDNFQSRRPNTSFCFLDIRSPGLGDTAMYLCATSRDRVEGAYEQYFGPGTRLTVT.

This clone was counted a single time. The chain combines TRBV9 with TRBJ2-7; 8 nucleotides line up with TRBD1. The CDR3 consists of 14 residues. With V trimmed by 4 bases and J by 4 bases, 7 bases remained unmatched. Germline CDR1 reads SGDLS; CDR2 reads YYNGEE. The CDR3 region has the DNA TGTGCCAGCAGCTCCGGACAGGGTAGTTACGAGCAGTACTTC. Protein product: CASSSGQGSYEQYF.

This clone was recorded only once. The genes are TRBV28 and TRBJ1-6, with 10 bases that match TRBD1. Germline values: CDR1 MDHEN, CDR2 SYDVKM. The CDR3 runs to 15 residues. V dropped 6 bases and J dropped 7; count of bases not matched to a gene: 6. The CDR3 protein is CASRYRDRGNSPLHF. In nucleotides, the CDR3 is TGTGCCAGCAGATATAGGGACAGGGGCAATTCACCCCTCCACTTT.

The gene calls are TRBV7-3 and TRBJ2-7; 7 bases agree with TRBD1. This CDR3 contains 13 residues. Trimming took 4 bases from V and 6 from J; bases not matched to a gene: 6. Germline CDR1 SGHTA, CDR2 FQGTGA. CDR3 loop: CASSSGQEAEQYF. CDR3 in DNA: TGTGCCAGCAGCTCAGGACAGGAGGCCGAGCAGTACTTC.

CDR3 coding DNA: TGTGCCGATAGGCTGGACAGGGGCGGCGAGCAGTACTTC. Its translation: CADRLDRGGEQYF. The chain couples TRBV2 to TRBJ2-7; 9 bases agree with TRBD1. CDR1 is SNHLY and CDR2 is FYNNEI in the germline V gene. CDR3 length equals 13 residues. The V segment lost 11 bases and the J segment 6 bases; nucleotides outside the gene matches: 11.

This clone has only one observation. This sequence joins TRBV27 and TRBJ2-1; D not certain. V lost 6 bases and J 6 bases, leaving 12 bases between the germline ends. This CDR3 contains 13 residues. Looked up from germline, CDR1 is MNHEY and CDR2 is SMNVEV (reference sequence). CDR3 protein: CASRILSVNEQFF. The CDR3 DNA reads TGTGCCAGCAGGATTCTTTCGGTCAATGAGCAGTTCTTC.

On this clone: The sample contains more than one DNA sequence encoding this CDR3. J is TRBJ2-7 and V is TRBV5-1; 12 bases line up with TRBD1. In germline, CDR1 is SGHRS, CDR2 YFSETQ. The V gene end was trimmed by 2 bases and the J gene end by 5 bases; junction bases not matched to a gene: 5. The CDR3 has 15 residues. This CDR3 reads CASSFTGTGGDEQYF. DNA of the CDR3: TGCGCCAGCAGCTTTACCGGGACAGGGGGCGACGAGCAGTACTTC.

This chain links TRBV28 with TRBJ2-3; maybe TRBD1 (5 bases). The V gene lost 4 bases and the J gene lost 2 bases, with 10 bases spanning the gap. This CDR3 has 14 amino acids. Germline loops: CDR1 MDHEN, CDR2 SYDVKM. Written as DNA, the CDR3 is TGTGCCAGCAGTTCTGACAGATTCACAGATACGCAGTATTTT. Translation gives CASSSDRFTDTQYF. Complete variable domain (other parts from reference TRBV28 and TRBJ2-3): DVKVTQSSRYLVKRTGEKVFLECVQDMDHENMFWYRQDPGLGLRLIYFSYDVKMKEKGDIPEGYSVSREKKERFSLILESASTNQTSMYLCASSSDRFTDTQYFGPGTRLTVL.

This clone has only a few counts. The chain is built from TRBV6-1 and TRBJ1-5, with D tentatively TRBD1 (5 bases). Per germline, CDR1 MNHNS and CDR2 SASEGT. CDR3 length: 16 amino acids. Deletions cut 4 bases from V and 2 bases from J, with 15 bases between. CDR3 nucleotides: TGTGCCAGCAGTGTGACAGCCGTTGGGGGCAATCAGCCCCAGCATTTT. Encoded protein: CASSVTAVGGNQPQHF.

This clone came up once. This rearrangement joins TRBV5-1 to TRBJ2-1, with 11 bases fitting TRBD2. The CDR3 extends over 17 amino acids. Germline trimming cut 4 bases from V and 3 bases from J; bases unmatched to any gene: 9. Germline V gene data show CDR1 as SGHRS and CDR2 as YFSETQ. CDR3 DNA sequence: TGCGCCAGCAGCCCCGGGACTAGCGGCCTTGTCTACAATGAGCAGTTCTTC. Translated, it gives CASSPGTSGLVYNEQFF.

The V call is TRBV7-2, the J call TRBJ2-3, with 8 bases lining up with TRBD2. V was pared by 5 bases and J by 5 bases, with 9 bases of the junction left unmatched. Germline CDR1 is SGHTA and CDR2 is FQGNSA. CDR3 length equals 15 residues. The CDR3 here is CASSPTGGAKDTQYF. CDR3 nucleotide sequence: TGTGCCAGCAGCCCCACGGGGGGGGCTAAAGATACGCAGTATTTT.

The chain combines TRBV19 with TRBJ1-1; 7 nucleotides match TRBD1. Germline values: CDR1 LNHDA, CDR2 SQIVND (reference sequence). The V segment lost 6 bases and the J segment 8 bases; nucleotides outside the gene matches: 15. This CDR3 spans 15 amino acids. The CDR3 coding sequence is TGTGCCAGTAGGGTACTACAGGGTACGACAGGGGAAGCTTTCTTT. Residues: CASRVLQGTTGEAFF.

The V and J genes are TRBV27 and TRBJ1-1; 8 nucleotides align to TRBD1. CDR1 and CDR2 (germline): MNHEY, SMNVEV (reference sequence). V dropped 5 bases and J dropped 0; count of bases not matched to a gene: 8. The CDR3 loop spans 16 amino acids. CDR3 DNA: TGTGCCAGCAGTCCTGGACAGGGTACGGTGAACACTGAAGCTTTCTTT. Translating it yields CASSPGQGTVNTEAFF.